The following is a T cell receptor beta chain sequence with its context. The V and J ends lost 5 bases and 1 base, in that order; junction bases with no gene match: 5. CDR3 size: 16 residues. Germline-derived CDR1 and CDR2 are SGHTA and FQGTGA. Using immunoSEQ multiplex PCR, the repertoire was profiled, and TCRdb retains in-frame clones only, with some absent. This table has approximately 160,000 clones, roughly 85% appearing once. The sample comes from a study of blood T cell repertoires in COVID-19. At the level of the study: From T cells, B-cell-depleted T cells, or PBMCs came the material, which was cDNA or gDNA.

Sequencing used peripheral blood. The source is a woman aged 55-75 years with COVID-19, enrolled during active disease. The chain combines TRBV7-3 with TRBJ2-2, with 9 bases aligning to TRBD2. The CDR3 here is CASSPSSGRNTGELFF. The CDR3 DNA sequence: TGTGCCAGCAGCCCGAGTAGCGGGAGGAACACCGGGGAGCTGTTTTTT.